A few counts support the clone carrying this T cell receptor beta chain. What it binds is not known. CDR1 and CDR2 (germline): SGHRS, YFSETQ. The CDR3 is 14 amino acids. Trimming stripped 2 bases from V and 7 bases from J, with 15 bases between. In each sample, at least 6.5 million PBMCs were isolated. These data originate in a study of blood T cells in healthy people across ages. Findings of the study overall: Long-lived and aged donors differed, with more naive CD4+ cells and higher diversity in the long-lived. Without sorted subsets, naive and antigen-experienced compartments could not be conclusively compared. Those diversity estimates obtained from one million T cells were thought to be underestimates.

A J-beta primer mix and a sample-barcoded 5' primer were used in a second PCR of roughly 6 to 12 cycles. TCRdb re-called the 5' RACE reads through MiXCR, storing one row per CDR3 protein. Of 700,000 to 950,000 distinct CDR3 sequences in the sample, 58% are singletons; the top ten hold 22%. The rearrangement links TRBV5-1 to TRBJ1-2, with D possibly being TRBD1 (6 bases). The clonotype originates from a man aged 25-45 years in good health. Sample: blood. Written as DNA, the CDR3 is TGCGCCAGCAGCTTTTCGGACAGTGTACGTGGCTACACCTTC. This translates into CASSFSDSVRGYTF.